The 8 T cell receptor beta chains below come from one sample, sequenced in a study of blood T cell repertoires in COVID-19. The data were produced by immunoSEQ multiplex PCR, yet TCRdb's version contains in-frame clones alone and is incomplete. The table shows around 330,000 clones, with around 88% occurring only once. Sequenced sample: peripheral blood. The receptors derive from a young woman with COVID-19, enrolled during active disease.

This clone was seen just once. This chain uses TRBV6-5 with TRBJ2-2, with D unclear. The V gene's germline CDR1 is MNHEY and CDR2 SVGAGI. The CDR3 has 15 residues. Trimming pared 2 bases from V and 3 bases from J, leaving 10 bases between. The DNA for the CDR3 is TGTGCCAGCAGTTACCAACCGCGTGACACCGGGGAGCTGTTTTTT. Protein: CASSYQPRDTGELFF.

This chain links TRBV6-5 with TRBJ1-2, with a tentative D call TRBD1 (6 bases). Germline CDR1 and CDR2: MNHEY and SVGAGI. Trimming took off 5 bases at V and 0 bases at J, with 13 bases between the two ends. The length of the CDR3 is 15 residues. CDR3 loop: CASSPQGFANYGYTF. The CDR3 DNA follows: TGTGCCAGCAGTCCTCAGGGGTTCGCTAACTATGGCTACACCTTC.

The chain has TRBV7-9 and TRBJ1-6; no clear D gene. With 3 bases removed from V and 6 bases from J, the gap between germline ends came to 12 bases. The CDR3 extends over 15 amino acids. Per germline, CDR1 SEHNR and CDR2 FQNEAQ (reference sequence). For the CDR3, the DNA is TGTGCCAGCAGCTTTCGCGGGAACCCTAATTCACCCCTCCACTTT. Its translation is CASSFRGNPNSPLHF.

The chain is built from TRBV14 and TRBJ1-1, with TRBD1 as a possible D gene (5 bases). Germline V gives CDR1 SGHDN, CDR2 FVKESK. Trimming removed 1 base at V and 4 bases at J, with 13 bases between. The CDR3 extends over 15 amino acids. CDR3 sequence: CASSQVGAWGTEAFF. CDR3 bases: TGTGCCAGCAGCCAAGTAGGGGCGTGGGGCACTGAAGCTTTCTTT.

This clone was detected only once. V usage is TRBV6-5 and J usage is TRBJ1-1; 7 nucleotides match TRBD1. V shed 5 bases, J shed 4 bases, and the junction held 10 bases outside the gene matches. There are 15 residues in the CDR3. The germline gives CDR1 MNHEY, CDR2 SVGAGI. CDR3 coding DNA: TGTGCCAGCAGTACGGAGGGGGCGGGGGGCACTGAAGCTTTCTTT. Translating it yields CASSTEGAGGTEAFF.

The V and J genes are TRBV11-2 and TRBJ2-2; a weak D match, TRBD1 (5 bases). This CDR3 region has 13 residues. V lost 5 bases, J lost 4 bases, and 8 bases lay in between. Looked up from germline, CDR1 is SGHAT and CDR2 is FQNNGV. The CDR3 reads CASSPDSTGELFF. The CDR3 DNA is TGTGCCAGCAGCCCTGACAGCACCGGGGAGCTGTTTTTT.

The chain recombines TRBV5-5 with TRBJ1-5; D is uncertain. The CDR3 is 14 amino acids. CDR1 is SGHKS and CDR2 is YYEKEE in the germline V gene (reference sequence). Between the trimmed V and J ends, which lost 5 bases and 4 bases, there was a span of 13 bases. DNA for the CDR3: TGTGCCAGCAGTTGGCGGGAGGGTAATCAGCCCCAGCATTTT. Its protein product is CASSWREGNQPQHF.

The chain carries TRBV11-2 and TRBJ2-3, with D perhaps TRBD1 (6 bases). Germline assignment: CDR1 SGHAT and CDR2 FQNNGV. Trimming pared 8 bases from V and 2 bases from J, leaving 17 bases between. CDR3 length: 15 residues. The CDR3 DNA is TGTGCCAGCGGGCACAGGGTGGGCCCCACAGATACGCAGTATTTT. Encoded protein: CASGHRVGPTDTQYF.